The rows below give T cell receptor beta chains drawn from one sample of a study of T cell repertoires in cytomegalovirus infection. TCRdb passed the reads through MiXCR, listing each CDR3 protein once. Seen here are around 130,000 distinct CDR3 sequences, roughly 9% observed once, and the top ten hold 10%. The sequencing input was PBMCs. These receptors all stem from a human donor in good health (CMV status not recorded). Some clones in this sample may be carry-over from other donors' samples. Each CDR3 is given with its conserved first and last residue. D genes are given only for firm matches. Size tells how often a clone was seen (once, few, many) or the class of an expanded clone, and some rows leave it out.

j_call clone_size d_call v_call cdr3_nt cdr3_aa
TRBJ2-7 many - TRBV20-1 TGCAGTGCTAGAGGGGGACGGGATTTCTACGAGCAGTACTTC CSARGGRDFYEQYF
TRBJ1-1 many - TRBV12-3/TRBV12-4 TGTGCCAGCAGTTTAATTGGTGTGGGTAAAGGCACTGAAGCTTTCTTT CASSLIGVGKGTEAFF
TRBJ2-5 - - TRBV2 TGTGCCAGCAGTCTTACCCTGGAGACCCAGTACTTC CASSLTLETQYF
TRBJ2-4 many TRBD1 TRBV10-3 TGTGCCATCAGTGAAGGACAGGAAAAAAACATTCAGTACTTC CAISEGQEKNIQYF
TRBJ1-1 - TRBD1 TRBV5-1 TGCGCCAGCAGCTCGAGGACAGGGGGCTTGGGGGACACTGAAGCTTTCTTT CASSSRTGGLGDTEAFF
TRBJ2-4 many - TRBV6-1 TGTGCCAGCAGTGATACAGGGAAGTCGCTAAACATTCAGTACTTC CASSDTGKSLNIQYF
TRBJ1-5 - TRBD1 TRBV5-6 TGTGCCAGCAGCTATCGGACAGGGATGCCCCAGCATTTT CASSYRTGMPQHF
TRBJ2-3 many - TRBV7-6 TGTGCCAGCAGCTTAGCCGGGATGGACGCAGATACGCAGTATTTT CASSLAGMDADTQYF
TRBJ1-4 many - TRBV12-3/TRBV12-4 TGTGCCAGCACCCCGCACTGGGGGGGTGAAAAACTGTTTTTT CASTPHWGGEKLFF
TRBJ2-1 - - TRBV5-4 TGTGCCAGCAGCTCCCCCGGACAGCAGTACAATGAGCAGTTCTTC CASSSPGQQYNEQFF
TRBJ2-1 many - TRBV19 TGTGCCAGTAGTAAGGTTGCGGGAAATGAGCAGTTCTTC CASSKVAGNEQFF
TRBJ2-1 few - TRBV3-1 TGTGCCAGCAGCCAAGCCTCAAGGTACAATGAGCAGTTCTTC CASSQASRYNEQFF
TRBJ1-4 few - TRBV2 TGTGCCAGCAGTGAACAGGCAGGGTTTACTGCAACTAATGAAAAACTGTTTTTT CASSEQAGFTATNEKLFF
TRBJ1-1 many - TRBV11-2 TGTGCCAGCAGCATGGGCCTTTATACTGAAGCTTTCTTT CASSMGLYTEAFF
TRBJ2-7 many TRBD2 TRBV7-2 TGTGCCAGCAGCTTTCAGCGGGGGAGCTCCTACGAGCAGTACTTC CASSFQRGSSYEQYF
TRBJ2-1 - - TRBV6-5 TGTGCCAGCAGTTTGCGGGTCTCCACAATTGAGCAGTTCTTC CASSLRVSTIEQFF
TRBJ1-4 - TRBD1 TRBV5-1 TGCGCCAGCAGCTTGGGACAGGGCGCAACTAATGAAAAACTGTTTTTT CASSLGQGATNEKLFF
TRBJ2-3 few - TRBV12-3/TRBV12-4 TGTGCCAGCAGTTCCTTTTTGGGTTACACAGATACGCAGTATTTT CASSSFLGYTDTQYF
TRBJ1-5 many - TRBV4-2 TGTGCCAGCAGCCAAGATCAGAATCAGCCCCAGCATTTT CASSQDQNQPQHF
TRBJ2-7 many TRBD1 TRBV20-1 TGCAGTGCTAGCGGGACAGGGGTATTGGGGCAGTACTTC CSASGTGVLGQYF
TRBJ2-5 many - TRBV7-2 TGTGCCAGCAGCCCTTTTGGGGGGGGCGGAGAGACCCAGTACTTC CASSPFGGGGETQYF
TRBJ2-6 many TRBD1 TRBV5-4 TGTGCCAGCAGCCCGCGGACAGGAACTGGGGCCAACGTCCTGACTTTC CASSPRTGTGANVLTF
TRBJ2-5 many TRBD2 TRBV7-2 TGTGCCAGCAGCGCGCAGCGGGGGCAGGAGACCCAGTACTTC CASSAQRGQETQYF
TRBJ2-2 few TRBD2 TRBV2 TGTGCCAGCACCGGGACTAGCGGGGGGACCGGGGAGCTGTTTTTT CASTGTSGGTGELFF
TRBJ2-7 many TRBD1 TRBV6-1 TGTGCCAGCAGTGGGGACAGGGGGCTTAGCGAGCAGTACTTC CASSGDRGLSEQYF
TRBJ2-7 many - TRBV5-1 TGCGCCAGCAGCTCTGGGACACCTACCTACGAGCAGTACTTC CASSSGTPTYEQYF
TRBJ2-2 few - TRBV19 TGTGCCAGTACTGTAACGGGTTCGAACACCGGGGAGCTGTTTTTT CASTVTGSNTGELFF
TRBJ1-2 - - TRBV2 TGTGCCAGCATGCCGGGGGCTCAGTACGTTGGCTACACCTTC CASMPGAQYVGYTF
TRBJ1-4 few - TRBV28 TGTGCCAGCAATCCGACGGGCCTAACTAATGAAAAACTGTTTTTT CASNPTGLTNEKLFF
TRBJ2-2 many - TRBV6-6 TGTGCCAGCAGTACGGACAGGAACACCGGGGAGCTGTTTTTT CASSTDRNTGELFF
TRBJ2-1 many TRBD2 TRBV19 TGTGCCAGTAGTCGGGGACTAGGGTTGCGTAATGAGCAGTTCTTC CASSRGLGLRNEQFF
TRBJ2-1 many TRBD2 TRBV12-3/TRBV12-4 TGTGCCAGCAGTACTAAATCACTAGCGAGCTCCTACAATGAGCAGTTCTTC CASSTKSLASSYNEQFF
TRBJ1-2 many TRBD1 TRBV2 TGCGCCAGCAGCGAACAGGGGAACTATGGCTACACCTTC CASSEQGNYGYTF
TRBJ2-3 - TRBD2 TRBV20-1 TGCAGTGCTGATAGCGGGAGGAGCACAGATACGCAGTATTTT CSADSGRSTDTQYF
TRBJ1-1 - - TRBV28 TGTGCCAGCAGTTTAATGGGAACCAACACTGAAGCTTTCTTT CASSLMGTNTEAFF
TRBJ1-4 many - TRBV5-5 TGTGCCAGCAGCTTACCCTACGAAAAACTGTTTTTT CASSLPYEKLFF
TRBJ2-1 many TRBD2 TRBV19 TGTGCCAGTAGTCTCGGGACTAGCAAGGGGTCCCACAATGAGCAGTTCTTC CASSLGTSKGSHNEQFF
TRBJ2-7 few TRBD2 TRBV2 TGTGCCAGCAGGACTAGCGGGGGGGCCGAGCAGTACTTC CASRTSGGAEQYF
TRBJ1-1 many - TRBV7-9 TGTGCCAGCAGCTTTATGGGGGTGCACACTGAAGCTTTCTTT CASSFMGVHTEAFF
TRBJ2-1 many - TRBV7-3 TGTGCCAGCAGCCAAGGGGTAACTGAGCAGTTCTTC CASSQGVTEQFF